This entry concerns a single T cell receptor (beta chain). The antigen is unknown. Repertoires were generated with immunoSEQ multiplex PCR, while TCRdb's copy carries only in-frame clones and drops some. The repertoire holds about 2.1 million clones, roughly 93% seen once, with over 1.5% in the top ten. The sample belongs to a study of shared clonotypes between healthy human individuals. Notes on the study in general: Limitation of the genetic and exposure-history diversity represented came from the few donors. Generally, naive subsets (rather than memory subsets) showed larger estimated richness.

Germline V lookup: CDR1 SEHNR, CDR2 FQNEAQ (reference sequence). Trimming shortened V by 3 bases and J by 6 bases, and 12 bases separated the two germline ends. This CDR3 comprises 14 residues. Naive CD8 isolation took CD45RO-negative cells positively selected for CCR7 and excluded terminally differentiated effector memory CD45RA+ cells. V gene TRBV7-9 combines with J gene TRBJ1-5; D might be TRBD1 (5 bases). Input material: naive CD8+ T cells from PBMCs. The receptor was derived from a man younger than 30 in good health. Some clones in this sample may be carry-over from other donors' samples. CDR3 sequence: CASSFEPGSQPQHF. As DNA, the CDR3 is TGTGCCAGCAGCTTCGAACCAGGGAGTCAGCCCCAGCATTTT.